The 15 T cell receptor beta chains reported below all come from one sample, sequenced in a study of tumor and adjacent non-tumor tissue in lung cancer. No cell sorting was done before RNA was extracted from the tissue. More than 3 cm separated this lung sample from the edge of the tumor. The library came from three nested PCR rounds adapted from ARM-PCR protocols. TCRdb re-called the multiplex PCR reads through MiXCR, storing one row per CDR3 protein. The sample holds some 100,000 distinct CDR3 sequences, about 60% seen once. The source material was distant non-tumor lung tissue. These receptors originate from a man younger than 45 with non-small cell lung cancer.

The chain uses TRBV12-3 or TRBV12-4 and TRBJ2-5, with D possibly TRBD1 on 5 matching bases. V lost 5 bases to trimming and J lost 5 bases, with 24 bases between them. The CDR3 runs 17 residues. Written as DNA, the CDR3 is TGTGCCAGCAGTCGCGACGCAGGGTCCAACCTGGGGGAGACCCAGTACTTC. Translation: CASSRDAGSNLGETQYF.

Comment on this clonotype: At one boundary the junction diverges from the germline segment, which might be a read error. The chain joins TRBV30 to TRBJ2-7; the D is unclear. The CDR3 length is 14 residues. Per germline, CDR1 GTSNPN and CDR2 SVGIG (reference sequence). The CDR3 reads CAWRLWGSAYEQYF. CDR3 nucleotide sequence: TGTGCCTGGAGGCTCTGGGGTTCCGCCTACGAGCAATACTTC.

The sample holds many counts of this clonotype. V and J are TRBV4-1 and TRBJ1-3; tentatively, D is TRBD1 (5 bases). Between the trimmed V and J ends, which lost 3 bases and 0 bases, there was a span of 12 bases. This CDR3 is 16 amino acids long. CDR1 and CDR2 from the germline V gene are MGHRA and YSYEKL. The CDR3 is CASSQADGGSGNTIYF. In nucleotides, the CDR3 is TGCGCCAGCAGCCAGGCGGACGGGGGCTCTGGAAACACCATATATTTT.

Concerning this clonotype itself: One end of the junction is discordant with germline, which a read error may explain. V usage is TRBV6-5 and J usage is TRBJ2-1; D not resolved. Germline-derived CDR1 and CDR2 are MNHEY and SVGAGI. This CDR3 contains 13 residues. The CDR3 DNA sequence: TGTGCCAGCAGTCTACTGACCCTATATGAGCAGCTCTTC. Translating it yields CASSLLTLYEQLF.

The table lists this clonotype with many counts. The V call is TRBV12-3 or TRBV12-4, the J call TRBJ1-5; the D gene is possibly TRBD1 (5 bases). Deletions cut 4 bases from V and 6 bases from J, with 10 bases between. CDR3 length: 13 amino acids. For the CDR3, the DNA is TGTGCCAGCAGTTCTCAGGGAAGTCAGCCCCAGCATTTT. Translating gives CASSSQGSQPQHF.

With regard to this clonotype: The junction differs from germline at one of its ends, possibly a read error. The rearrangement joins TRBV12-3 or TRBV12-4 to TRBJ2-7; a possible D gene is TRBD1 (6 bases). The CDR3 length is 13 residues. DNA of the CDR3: TGTGGCAGCAGCCGGGACACCGCGGGCGAGCGGTACTTC. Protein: CGSSRDTAGERYF.

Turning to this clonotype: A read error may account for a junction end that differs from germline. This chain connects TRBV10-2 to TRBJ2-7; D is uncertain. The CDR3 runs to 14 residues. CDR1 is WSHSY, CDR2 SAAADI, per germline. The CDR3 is CASQTTSEIYVQYF. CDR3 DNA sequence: TGCGCCAGCCAAACTACAAGCGAGATCTACGTGCAGTACTTC.

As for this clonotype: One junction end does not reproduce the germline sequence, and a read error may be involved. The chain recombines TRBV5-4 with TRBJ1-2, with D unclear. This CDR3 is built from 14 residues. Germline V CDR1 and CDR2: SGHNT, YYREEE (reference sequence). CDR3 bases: TGTACCAGCAGCTCGGGCAGCAATAACTATGGCTACACCTTC. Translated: CTSSSGSNNYGYTF.

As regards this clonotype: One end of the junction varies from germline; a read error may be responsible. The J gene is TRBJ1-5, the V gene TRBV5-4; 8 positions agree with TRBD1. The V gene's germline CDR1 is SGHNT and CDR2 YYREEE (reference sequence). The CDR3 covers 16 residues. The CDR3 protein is CDSNFKDRALGQPQHF. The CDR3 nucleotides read TGTGACAGCAACTTCAAGGACAGGGCACTGGGTCAGCCCCAGCATTTT.

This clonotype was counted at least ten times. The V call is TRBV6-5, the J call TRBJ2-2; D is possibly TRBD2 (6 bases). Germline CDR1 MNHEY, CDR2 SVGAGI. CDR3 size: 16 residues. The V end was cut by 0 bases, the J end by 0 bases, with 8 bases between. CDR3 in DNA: TGTGCCAGCAGTTACTCGTGGGGGGCGAACACCGGGGAGCTGTTTTTT. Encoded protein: CASSYSWGANTGELFF.

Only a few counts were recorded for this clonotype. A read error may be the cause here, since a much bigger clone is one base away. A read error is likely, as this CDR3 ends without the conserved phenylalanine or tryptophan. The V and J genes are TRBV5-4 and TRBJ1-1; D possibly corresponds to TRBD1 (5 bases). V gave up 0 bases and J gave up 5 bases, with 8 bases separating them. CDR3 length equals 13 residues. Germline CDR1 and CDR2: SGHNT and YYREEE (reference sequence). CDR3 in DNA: TGTGCCAGCAGCTTGGAAGGGGTGACTGAAGCTTTCTCT. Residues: CASSLEGVTEAFS.

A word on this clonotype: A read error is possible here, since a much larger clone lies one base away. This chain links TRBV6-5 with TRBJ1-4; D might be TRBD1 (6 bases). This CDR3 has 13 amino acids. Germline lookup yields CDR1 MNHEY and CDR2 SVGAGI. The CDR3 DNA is TGTGCCTGCAGAGCAGGGGTTAATGAAAAACTGTTTTTT. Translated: CACRAGVNEKLFF.

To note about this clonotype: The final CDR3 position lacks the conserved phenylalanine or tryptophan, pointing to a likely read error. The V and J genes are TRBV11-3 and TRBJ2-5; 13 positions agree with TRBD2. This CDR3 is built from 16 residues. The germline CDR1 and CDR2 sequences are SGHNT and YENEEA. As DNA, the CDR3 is TGTGCTAGCAACTTAGGACTAGCGGGAGAGGGGGAGACCCAGTACTTA. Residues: CASNLGLAGEGETQYL.

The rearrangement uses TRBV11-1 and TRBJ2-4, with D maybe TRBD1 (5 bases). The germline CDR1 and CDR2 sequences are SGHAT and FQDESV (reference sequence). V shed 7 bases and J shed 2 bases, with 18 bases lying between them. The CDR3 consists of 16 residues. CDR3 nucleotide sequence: TGTGCCAGCATCCACTCGAGCAGGGCGACCAAAAACATTCAGTACTTC. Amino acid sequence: CASIHSSRATKNIQYF.

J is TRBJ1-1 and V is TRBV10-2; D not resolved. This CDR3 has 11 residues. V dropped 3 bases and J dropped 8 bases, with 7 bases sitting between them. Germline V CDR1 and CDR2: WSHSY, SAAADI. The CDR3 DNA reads TGCGCCAGCAGTGACGACCCCGAAGCTTTCTTT. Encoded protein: CASSDDPEAFF.